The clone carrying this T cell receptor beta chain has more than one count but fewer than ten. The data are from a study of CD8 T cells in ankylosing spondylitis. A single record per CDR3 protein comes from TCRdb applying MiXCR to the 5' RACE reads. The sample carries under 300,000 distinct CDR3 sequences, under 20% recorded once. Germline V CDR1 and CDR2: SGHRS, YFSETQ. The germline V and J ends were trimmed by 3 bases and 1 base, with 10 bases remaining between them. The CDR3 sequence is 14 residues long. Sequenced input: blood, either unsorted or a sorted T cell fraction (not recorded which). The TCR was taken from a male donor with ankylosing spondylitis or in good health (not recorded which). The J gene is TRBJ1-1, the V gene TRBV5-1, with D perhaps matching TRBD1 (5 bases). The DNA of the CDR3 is TGCGCCAGCAGCTCCCAACAGGAGAACACTGAAGCTTTCTTT. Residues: CASSSQQENTEAFF.